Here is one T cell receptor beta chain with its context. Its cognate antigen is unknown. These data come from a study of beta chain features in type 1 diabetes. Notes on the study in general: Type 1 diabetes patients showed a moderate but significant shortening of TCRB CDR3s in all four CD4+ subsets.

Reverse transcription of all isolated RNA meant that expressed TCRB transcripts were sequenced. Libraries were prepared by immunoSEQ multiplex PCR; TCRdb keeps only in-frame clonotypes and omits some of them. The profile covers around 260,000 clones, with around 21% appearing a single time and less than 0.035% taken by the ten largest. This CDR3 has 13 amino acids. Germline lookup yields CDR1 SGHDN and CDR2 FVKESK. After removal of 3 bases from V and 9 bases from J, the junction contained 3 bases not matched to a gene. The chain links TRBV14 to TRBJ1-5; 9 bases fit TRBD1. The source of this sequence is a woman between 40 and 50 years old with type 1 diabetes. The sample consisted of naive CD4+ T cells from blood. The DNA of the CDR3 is TGTGCCAGCAGCCAGGGACAGGGAGGGCCCCAGCATTTT. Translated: CASSQGQGGPQHF.